This T cell receptor beta chain was captured in a study of blood T cells in healthy people across ages. A J-beta primer mix and a sample-barcoded 5' primer were used in a second PCR of about 6 to 12 cycles. Each of the samples gave a minimum of 2.5 million paired-end reads that contained CDR3. TCRdb re-called the 5' RACE reads through MiXCR, storing one row per CDR3 protein. The sample has around 900,000 distinct CDR3 sequences, roughly half seen once. Staff drew 9 to 10 milliliters of peripheral blood from each donor. This CDR3 is built from 16 residues. Germline values: CDR1 SNHLY, CDR2 FYNNEI. Trimming took 8 bases from V and 4 from J, leaving 22 bases between them.

Sequences were obtained from blood. This chain links TRBV2 with TRBJ2-3, with a tentative D call TRBD1 (5 bases). This clonotype was obtained from a woman aged 60 to 75 in good health. CDR3 in DNA: TGTGCCAGCTTTTCCTCGACCCCAGGGTCAGCAGATACGCAGTATTTT. It is translated as CASFSSTPGSADTQYF.